This T cell receptor beta chain was sequenced during a study of T-cell memory formation after mild COVID-19. Study at large: The two donors had largely donor-specific TCR clusters. Study outcomes and limitations: Cross-reactive memory appears to have joined, as suggested by some responding clones showing up in pre-infection memory. Contracting clones from day 15 to 85 showed balanced CD4/CD8; later expanders favored CD4+.

MiXCR, run by TCRdb on the 5' RACE reads, gives a single entry per CDR3 protein. The repertoire holds around 530,000 distinct CDR3 sequences, with roughly 20% as singletons. CDR1 and CDR2 from the germline V gene are KGHDR and SFDVKD. The CDR3 runs 15 residues. Losses at the gene ends were 0 bases for V and 7 bases for J; bases not matched to a gene: 5. A remark on this clonotype: Its antigen is not identified.

The chain recombines TRBV24-1 with TRBJ1-3; 7 nucleotides agree with TRBD1. This receptor was identified in an adult woman who had mild COVID-19 (a few samples of this study predate the infection). Cell type and time point are not known. The source material was PBMCs or a T cell subset sorted from them (not recorded which). CDR3 region: CATSDLRQGANTIYF. In DNA, the CDR3 is TGTGCCACCAGTGATTTGCGACAGGGCGCGAACACCATATATTTT.